This T cell receptor (beta chain) stems from a study of cytomegalovirus exposure and HLA in healthy donors. The ends were cut back, 3 bases at V and 7 bases at J, with 16 bases in the middle. Germline V lookup: CDR1 LGHNA, CDR2 YSLEER. This CDR3 contains 15 residues. Repertoires were generated with immunoSEQ multiplex PCR, while TCRdb's copy carries only in-frame clones and drops some. The sample contains 260,000 or so clones, about nine tenths of which appear only once. This TCR came from a woman in her 30s in good health and CMV-seronegative. V and J are TRBV4-3 and TRBJ2-1; a weak D match, TRBD1 (6 bases). The sample consisted of PBMCs. The CDR3 here is CASSQQLGRGNEQFF. The DNA of the CDR3 is TGCGCCAGCAGCCAGCAGTTGGGAAGGGGGAATGAGCAGTTCTTC.